This is a list of T cell receptor beta chains from one sample in a study of blood T cell repertoires in COVID-19. This table comes from immunoSEQ multiplex PCR, and its TCRdb copy is limited to in-frame clones, with some not included. The repertoire has around 160,000 clones, roughly 90% of them found once; the top ten carry roughly a sixth. The material sequenced was peripheral blood. These receptors were obtained from a man aged 55 to 70 with active or convalescent COVID-19. CDR3s include the opening cysteine and the closing phenylalanine or tryptophan. Fields, in order: V gene, J gene, CDR3 protein.

TRBV11-2	TRBJ2-5	CASSFLVAGETQYF
TRBV7-9	TRBJ2-1	CASSLVLAGGHEQFF
TRBV7-2	TRBJ1-4	CASSLPGRGPNEKLFF
TRBV11-2	TRBJ2-6	CASRAGTGGLVGANVLTF
TRBV6-4	TRBJ1-1	CASKSAGPNTEAFF
TRBV19	TRBJ2-1	CASSSSGRYNEQFF
TRBV5-1	TRBJ2-5	CASSLGSFPVETQYF
TRBV5-1	TRBJ1-1	CASSLAGHYGNTEAFF
TRBV24-1	TRBJ2-1	CATSDQNSGRINEQFF
TRBV29-1	TRBJ2-7	CSVEDRTGGYEQYF
TRBV12-5	TRBJ2-2	CASGGGVDTGELFF
TRBV6-5	TRBJ1-2	CASSYSRPGRDGYTF
TRBV11-2	TRBJ2-5	CASSLFSAGQETQYF
TRBV30	TRBJ1-1	CAWSVQGNTEAFF
TRBV11-3	TRBJ2-7	CASSLGGGYEQYF
TRBV4-1	TRBJ1-2	CASSQHDRGAYGYTF
TRBV10-3	TRBJ2-7	CAISELLWEQYF
TRBV11-3	TRBJ2-3	CASSSQGPDTQYF
TRBV5-6	TRBJ2-7	CASSLLGQGAYEQYF
TRBV4-1	TRBJ2-7	CASSQHLQGRYEQYF
TRBV5-1	TRBJ1-3	CASSLEGQNSGNTIYF
TRBV27	TRBJ1-6	CASSLENYNSPLHF
TRBV7-8	TRBJ1-5	CASSFVGANQPQHF
TRBV18	TRBJ1-4	CASSIGADDEKLFF
TRBV6-5	TRBJ1-3	CASSYSELSSGNTIYF
TRBV3-1/TRBV3-2	TRBJ2-1	CASSQRPGLGYNEQFF
TRBV10-1	TRBJ2-5	CASSESGRGNSYF
TRBV19	TRBJ1-5	CASRGGSHQPQHF